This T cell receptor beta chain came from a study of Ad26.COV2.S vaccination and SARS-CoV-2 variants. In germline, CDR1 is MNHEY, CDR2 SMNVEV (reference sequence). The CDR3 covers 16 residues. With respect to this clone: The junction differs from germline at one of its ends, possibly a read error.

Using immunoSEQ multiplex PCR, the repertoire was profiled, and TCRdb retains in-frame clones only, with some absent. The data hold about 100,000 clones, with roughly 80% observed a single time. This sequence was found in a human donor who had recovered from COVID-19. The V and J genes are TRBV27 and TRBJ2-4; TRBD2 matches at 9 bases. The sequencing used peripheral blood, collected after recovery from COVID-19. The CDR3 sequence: CASSGFSGGFKNIRYF. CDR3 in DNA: TGTGCCAGCAGTGGATTTAGCGGGGGTTTCAAAAACATTCGGTACTTC.